The 5 T cell receptor beta chains reported below all come from one sample, sequenced in a study of CXCR3-negative and CXCR3-positive naive CD8 T cells. Overall study results and limits: Naive cells with CXCR3 showed TRB CDR3s that were more hydrophobic than those in CXCR3-negative naive cells.

The authors prepared UMI-labeled TRB cDNA libraries by 5' RACE. TCRdb reprocessed the 5' RACE reads; each CDR3 protein has one entry and no DNA is given. Its table lists some 150,000 distinct CDR3 sequences. The antigens of these receptors remain unknown. Sample: naive CXCR3+ CD8+ T cells from blood. Documented subset: CD45RO-CCR7+CD27+CD95- naive CD8+ T cells expressing CXCR3 (TNR3+). The receptors come from a human donor in good health. Some clones in this sample may be carry-over from other donors' samples.

The CDR3 spells CASRNREETQYF. The chain carries TRBV7-9 and TRBJ2-5; absent DNA, TCRdb's TRBD1 call cannot be checked. CDR3 size: 12 residues. In germline, CDR1 is SEHNR, CDR2 FQNEAQ (reference sequence).

This rearrangement joins TRBV12-3 or TRBV12-4 to TRBJ1-2; the TCRdb D gene call, TRBD1, has no DNA to confirm it. CDR3 size: 12 residues. The CDR3 sequence: CASHPGGDGYTF.

This chain joins TRBV7-9 and TRBJ2-2; lacking DNA, the TRBD1 call made by TCRdb goes unchecked. Per germline, CDR1 SEHNR and CDR2 FQNEAQ (reference sequence). This CDR3 is 15 amino acids long. CDR3 sequence reads: CASSSGQQATGELFF.

This chain connects TRBV29-1 to TRBJ2-2; with no DNA, the TCRdb D assignment of TRBD1 cannot be verified. Germline-derived CDR1 and CDR2 are SQVTM and ANQGSEA. CDR3 length: 16 amino acids. CDR3 sequence: CSVEEPDREDTGELFF.

The chain is built from TRBV10-3 and TRBJ2-1; TCRdb's D gene call, TRBD1, goes unchecked for lack of DNA. Germline V gene sequence: CDR1 ENHRY, CDR2 SYGVKD. This CDR3 contains 18 residues. The CDR3 spells CAISEPVIRTGAYNEQFF.